The sequence of this T cell receptor (beta chain) was determined in a study of cytomegalovirus exposure and HLA in healthy donors. Study results and caveats: About 90% or about 30% of the time was how often most TCR beta V segments were productive, according to an earlier analysis. 164 TCR beta chains were listed as cytomegalovirus-associated.

The junction had 4 bases not matched to a gene; V was cut back by 3 bases and J by 6 bases. The CDR3 sequence is 15 residues long. Germline assignment: CDR1 MGHRA and CDR2 YSYEKL. As to this clone: Antigen: not known.

PCR primers comprised 60 Vbeta and 13 Jbeta primers. Profiled with immunoSEQ multiplex PCR; TCRdb holds only in-frame clones, not every one. The table shows some 130,000 clones, with 80% occurring only once. The sample taken for sequencing was PBMCs. The clonotype was recovered from a man under 40 in good health and CMV-seronegative. The chain links TRBV4-1 to TRBJ2-1; 11 bases are a match to TRBD2. The CDR3 region has the DNA TGCGCCAGCAGCCAGGTAGCGGGAGGGCGCAATGAGCAGTTCTTC. Its translation: CASSQVAGGRNEQFF.